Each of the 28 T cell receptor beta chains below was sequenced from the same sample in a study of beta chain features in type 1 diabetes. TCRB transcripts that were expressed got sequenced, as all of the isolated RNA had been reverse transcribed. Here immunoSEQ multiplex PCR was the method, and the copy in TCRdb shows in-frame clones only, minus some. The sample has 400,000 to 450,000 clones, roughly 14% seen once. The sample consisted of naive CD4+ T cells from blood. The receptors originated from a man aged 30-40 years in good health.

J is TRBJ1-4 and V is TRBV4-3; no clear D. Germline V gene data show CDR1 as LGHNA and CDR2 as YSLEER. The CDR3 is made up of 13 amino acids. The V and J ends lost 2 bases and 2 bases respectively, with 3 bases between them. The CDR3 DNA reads TGCGCCAGCAGCCAACAGACTAATGAAAAACTGTTTTTT. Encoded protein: CASSQQTNEKLFF.

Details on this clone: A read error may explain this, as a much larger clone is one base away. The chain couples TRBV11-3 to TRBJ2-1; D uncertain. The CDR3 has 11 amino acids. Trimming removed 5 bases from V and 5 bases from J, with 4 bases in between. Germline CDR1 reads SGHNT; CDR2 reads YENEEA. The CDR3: CASSHNNEQFF. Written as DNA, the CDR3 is TGTGCCAGCAGCCACAACAATGAGCAGTTCTTC.

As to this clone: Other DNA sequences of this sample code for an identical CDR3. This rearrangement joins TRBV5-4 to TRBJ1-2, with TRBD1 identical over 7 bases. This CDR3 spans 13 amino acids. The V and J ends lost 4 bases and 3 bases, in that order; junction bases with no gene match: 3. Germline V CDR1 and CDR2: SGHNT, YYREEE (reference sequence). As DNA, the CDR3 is TGTGCCAGCAGCCTAGGACAGGACTATGGCTACACCTTC. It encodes CASSLGQDYGYTF.

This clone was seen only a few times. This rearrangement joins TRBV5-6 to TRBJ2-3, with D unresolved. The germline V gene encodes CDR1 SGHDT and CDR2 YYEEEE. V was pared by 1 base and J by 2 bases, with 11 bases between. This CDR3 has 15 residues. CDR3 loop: CASSLSARDTDTQYF. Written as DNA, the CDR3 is TGTGCCAGCAGCTTGAGCGCTAGAGACACAGATACGCAGTATTTT.

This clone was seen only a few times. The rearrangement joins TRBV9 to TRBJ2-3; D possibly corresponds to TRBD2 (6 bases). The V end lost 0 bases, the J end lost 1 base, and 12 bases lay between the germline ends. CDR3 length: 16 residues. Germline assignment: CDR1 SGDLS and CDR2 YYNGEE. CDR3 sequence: CASSVAPGDGTDTQYF. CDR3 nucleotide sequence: TGTGCCAGCAGCGTAGCCCCGGGAGATGGCACAGATACGCAGTATTTT. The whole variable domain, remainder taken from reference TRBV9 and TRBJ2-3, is DSGVTQTPKHLITATGQRVTLRCSPRSGDLSVYWYQQSLDQGLQFLIQYYNGEERAKGNILERFSAQQFPDLHSELNLSSLELGDSALYFCASSVAPGDGTDTQYFGPGTRLTVL.

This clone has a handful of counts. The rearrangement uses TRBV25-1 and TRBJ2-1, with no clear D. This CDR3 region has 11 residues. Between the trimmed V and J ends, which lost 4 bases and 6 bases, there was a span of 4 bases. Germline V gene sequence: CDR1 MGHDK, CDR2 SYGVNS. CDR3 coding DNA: TGTGCCAGCAGTGCCCTCAATGAGCAGTTCTTC. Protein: CASSALNEQFF.

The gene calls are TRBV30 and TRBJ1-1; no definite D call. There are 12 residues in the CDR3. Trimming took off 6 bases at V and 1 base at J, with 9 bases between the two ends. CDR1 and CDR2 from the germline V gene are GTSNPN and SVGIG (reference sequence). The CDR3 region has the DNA TGTGCCTGTAAGCAAACGAACACTGAAGCTTTCTTT. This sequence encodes CACKQTNTEAFF.

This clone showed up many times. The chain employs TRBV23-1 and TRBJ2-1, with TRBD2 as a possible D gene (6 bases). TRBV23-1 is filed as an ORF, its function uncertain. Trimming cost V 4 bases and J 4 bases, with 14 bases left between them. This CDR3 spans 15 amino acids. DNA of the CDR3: TGCGCCAGCAGTCTTACGGGAGAATCGTACAATGAGCAGTTCTTC. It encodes CASSLTGESYNEQFF.

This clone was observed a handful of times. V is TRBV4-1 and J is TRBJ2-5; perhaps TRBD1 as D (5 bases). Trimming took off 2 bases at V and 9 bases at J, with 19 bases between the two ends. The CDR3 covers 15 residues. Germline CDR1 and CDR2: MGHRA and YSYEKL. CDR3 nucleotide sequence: TGCGCCAGCAGCCAAATCTTGGGGCAGGCCGGTGCCCAGTACTTC. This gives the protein CASSQILGQAGAQYF.

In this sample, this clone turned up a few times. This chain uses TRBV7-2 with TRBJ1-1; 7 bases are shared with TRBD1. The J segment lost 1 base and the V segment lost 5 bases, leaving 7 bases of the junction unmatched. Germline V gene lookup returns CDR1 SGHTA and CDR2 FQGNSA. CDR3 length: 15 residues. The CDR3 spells CASSKAGTENTEAFF. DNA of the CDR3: TGTGCCAGCAGCAAAGCGGGGACAGAGAACACTGAAGCTTTCTTT. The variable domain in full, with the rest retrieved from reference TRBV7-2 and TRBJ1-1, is GAGVSQSPSNKVTEKGKDVELRCDPISGHTALYWYRQSLGQGLEFLIYFQGNSAPDKSGLPSDRFSAERTGGSVSTLTIQRTQQEDSAVYLCASSKAGTENTEAFFGQGTRLTVV.

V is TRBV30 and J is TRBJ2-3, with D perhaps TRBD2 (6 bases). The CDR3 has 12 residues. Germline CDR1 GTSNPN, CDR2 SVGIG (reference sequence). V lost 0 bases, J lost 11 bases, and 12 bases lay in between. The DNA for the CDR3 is TGTGCCTGGAGTGTTCGGGACTGGCAGCAGTATTTT. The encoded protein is CAWSVRDWQQYF.

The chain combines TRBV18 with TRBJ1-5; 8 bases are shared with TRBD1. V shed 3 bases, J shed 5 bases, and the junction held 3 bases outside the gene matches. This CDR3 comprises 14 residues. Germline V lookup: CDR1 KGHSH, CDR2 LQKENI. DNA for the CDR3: TGTGCCAGCTCACCGGACAGGGTGGATCAGCCCCAGCATTTT. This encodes CASSPDRVDQPQHF.

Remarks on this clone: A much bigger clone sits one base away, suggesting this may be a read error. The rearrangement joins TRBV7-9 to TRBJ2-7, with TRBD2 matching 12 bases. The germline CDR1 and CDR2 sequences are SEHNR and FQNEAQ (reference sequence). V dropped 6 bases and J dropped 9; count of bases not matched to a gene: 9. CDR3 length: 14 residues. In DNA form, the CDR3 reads TGTGCCAGCAGACCGACTAGCGGGAGAGGCGGGCAGTACGTC. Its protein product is CASRPTSGRGGQYV.

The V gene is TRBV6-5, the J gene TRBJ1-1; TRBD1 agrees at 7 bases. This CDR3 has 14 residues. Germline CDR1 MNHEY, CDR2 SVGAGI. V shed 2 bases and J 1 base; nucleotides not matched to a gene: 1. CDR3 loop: CASSYRQGNTEAFF. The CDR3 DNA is TGTGCCAGCAGTTACCGACAGGGGAACACTGAAGCTTTCTTT.

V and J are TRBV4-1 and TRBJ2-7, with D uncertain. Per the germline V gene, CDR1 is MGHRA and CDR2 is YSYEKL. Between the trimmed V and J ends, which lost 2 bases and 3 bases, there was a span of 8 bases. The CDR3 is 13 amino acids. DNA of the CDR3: TGCGCCAGCAGCCAACTCCACAGCTACGAGCAGTACTTC. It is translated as CASSQLHSYEQYF.

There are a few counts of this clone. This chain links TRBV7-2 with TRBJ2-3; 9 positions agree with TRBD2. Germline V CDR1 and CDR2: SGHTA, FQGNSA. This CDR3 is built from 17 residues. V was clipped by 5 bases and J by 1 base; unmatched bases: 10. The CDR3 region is CASSARGAGGGTDTQYF. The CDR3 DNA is TGTGCCAGCAGCGCCCGGGGAGCGGGGGGCGGCACAGATACGCAGTATTTT.

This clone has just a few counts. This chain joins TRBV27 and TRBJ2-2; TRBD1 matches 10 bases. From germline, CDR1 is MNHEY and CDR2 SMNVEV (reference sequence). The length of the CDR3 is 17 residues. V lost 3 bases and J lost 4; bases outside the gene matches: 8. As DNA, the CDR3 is TGTGCCAGCAGTTTTAGAGGACAGGGGGTGACCACCGGGGAGCTGTTTTTT. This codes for CASSFRGQGVTTGELFF.

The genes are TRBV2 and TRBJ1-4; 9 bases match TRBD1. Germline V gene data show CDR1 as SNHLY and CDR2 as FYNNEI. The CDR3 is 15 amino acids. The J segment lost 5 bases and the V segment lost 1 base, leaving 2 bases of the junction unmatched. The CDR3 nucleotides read TGTGCCAGCAGTGAAGTCGGACAGGGGAATGAAAAACTGTTTTTT. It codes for CASSEVGQGNEKLFF.

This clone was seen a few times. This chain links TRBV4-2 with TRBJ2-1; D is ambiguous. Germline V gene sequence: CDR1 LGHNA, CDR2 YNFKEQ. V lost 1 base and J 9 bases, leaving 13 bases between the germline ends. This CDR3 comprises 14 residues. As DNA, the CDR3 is TGTGCCAGCAGCCAAGCCCGCTCCGTCGGTGAGCAGTTCTTC. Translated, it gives CASSQARSVGEQFF.

This chain's CDR3 is CSVTRDGYTF. CDR3 sequence (DNA): TGCAGCGTGACTCGGGATGGCTACACCTTC. V gene TRBV29-1 combines with J gene TRBJ1-2; no clear D. V lost 6 bases and J lost 6, with 8 bases in between. CDR3 length equals 10 residues. CDR1 is SQVTM, CDR2 ANQGSEA, per germline.

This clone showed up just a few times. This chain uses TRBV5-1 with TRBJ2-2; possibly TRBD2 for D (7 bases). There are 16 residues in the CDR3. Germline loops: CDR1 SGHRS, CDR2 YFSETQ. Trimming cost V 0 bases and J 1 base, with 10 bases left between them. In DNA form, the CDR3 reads TGCGCCAGCAGCTTGGCGCGGGGGCTGAACACCGGGGAGCTGTTTTTT. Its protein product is CASSLARGLNTGELFF.

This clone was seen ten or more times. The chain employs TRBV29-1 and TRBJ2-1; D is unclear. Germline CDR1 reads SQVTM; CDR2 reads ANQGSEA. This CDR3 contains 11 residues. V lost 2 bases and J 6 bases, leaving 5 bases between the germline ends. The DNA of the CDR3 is TGCAGCGTTGAAATCTTCAATGAGCAGTTCTTC. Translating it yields CSVEIFNEQFF.

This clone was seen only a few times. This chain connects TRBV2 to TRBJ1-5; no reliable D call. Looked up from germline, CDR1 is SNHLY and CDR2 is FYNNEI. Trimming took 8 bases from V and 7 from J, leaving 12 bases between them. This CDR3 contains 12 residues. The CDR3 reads CASGVGGQPQHF. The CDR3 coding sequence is TGTGCCAGCGGAGTAGGAGGCCAGCCCCAGCATTTT.

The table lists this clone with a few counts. The CDR3 is CASSPHEWIFGDEQYF. Here the CDR3 DNA reads TGTGCCAGCAGCCCCCACGAGTGGATCTTCGGGGACGAGCAGTACTTC. The chain joins TRBV7-6 to TRBJ2-7, with D perhaps TRBD2 (5 bases). This CDR3 is built from 16 residues. V dropped 5 bases and J dropped 5 bases, with 22 bases sitting between them. Germline V gives CDR1 SGHVS, CDR2 FNYEAQ.

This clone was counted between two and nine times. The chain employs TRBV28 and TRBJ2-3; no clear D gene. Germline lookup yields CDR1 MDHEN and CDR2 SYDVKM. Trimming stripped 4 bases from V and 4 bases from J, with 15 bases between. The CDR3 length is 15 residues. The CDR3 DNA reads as TGTGCCAGCAGTTCCCCCCTGACGGTTTCAGATACGCAGTATTTT. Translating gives CASSSPLTVSDTQYF.

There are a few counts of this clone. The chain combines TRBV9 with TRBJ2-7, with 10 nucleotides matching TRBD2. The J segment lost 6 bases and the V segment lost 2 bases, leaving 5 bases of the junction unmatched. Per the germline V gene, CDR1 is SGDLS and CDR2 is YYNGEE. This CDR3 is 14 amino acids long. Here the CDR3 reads CASSVASGGSEQYF. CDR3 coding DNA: TGTGCCAGCAGCGTCGCTAGCGGGGGTAGCGAGCAGTACTTC.

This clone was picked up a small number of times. The CDR3 DNA reads as TGTGCCATCAGCAACCAGGGACGGATGAACACTGAAGCTTTCTTT. Its protein is CAISNQGRMNTEAFF. V and J are TRBV10-3 and TRBJ1-1; possible D gene TRBD1, 5 bases. Germline-derived CDR1 and CDR2 are ENHRY and SYGVKD. The V end lost 6 bases, the J end lost 0 bases, and 14 bases lay between the germline ends. This CDR3 is built from 15 residues.

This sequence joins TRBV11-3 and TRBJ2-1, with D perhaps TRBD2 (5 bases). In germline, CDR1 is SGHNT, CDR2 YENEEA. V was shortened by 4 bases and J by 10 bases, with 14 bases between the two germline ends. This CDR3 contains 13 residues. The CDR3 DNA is TGTGCCAGCAGCTCCCCGGCGGGCGGGGAGCAGTTCTTC. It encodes CASSSPAGGEQFF.